This note documents a single TCR beta chain sequence. Its target is not known. Since all of the isolated RNA was reverse transcribed, expressed TCRB transcripts were what got sequenced. Sequencing was performed with immunoSEQ multiplex PCR; in TCRdb, only in-frame clones are kept and a portion is missing. The table lists under 900,000 clones, about a sixth of them singletons. The sample comes from a study of beta chain features in type 1 diabetes. The CDR3 has 16 amino acids. The germline gives CDR1 MGHRA, CDR2 YSYEKL. V lost 0 bases to trimming and J lost 2 bases, with 13 bases between them. The study, taken as a whole, reports: PCR might favor shorter templates, but any such skew would affect patients and controls equally.

This TCR was sampled from a woman between 18 and 29 years old in good health. V gene TRBV4-1 combines with J gene TRBJ1-2; maybe TRBD1 (5 bases). The source material was naive CD4+ T cells from blood. CDR3 DNA: TGCGCCAGCAGCCAAGAAGGTCGGGGCAGCAACTATGGCTACACCTTC. Its protein product is CASSQEGRGSNYGYTF.